This is a list of T cell receptor beta chains from one sample in a study of T cells in Graves' hyperthyroidism and ophthalmopathy. TCRdb analysed the multiplex PCR reads with MiXCR anew, one entry per CDR3 protein. The sample has about 350,000 distinct CDR3 sequences, approximately 17% seen once. Material for sequencing was blood. The receptors come from a woman younger than 45 with Graves' hyperthyroidism that later progressed to Graves' ophthalmopathy. Both conserved end residues are part of each CDR3. A D gene is named only where the DNA matches it firmly. Size values are once, few and many counts, or a class for expanded clones, and some rows have none.

j_call: TRBJ2-7; clone_size: NA; v_call: TRBV10-2; d_call: NA; cdr3_length: 13; cdr3_aa: CASGQGFTYEQYF; cdr3_nt: TGCGCCAGCGGTCAGGGGTTTACCTACGAGCAGTACTTC
j_call: TRBJ2-3; clone_size: many; v_call: TRBV11-2; d_call: NA; cdr3_length: 15; cdr3_aa: CASSLEGPGADTQYF; cdr3_nt: TGTGCCAGCAGCTTAGAAGGTCCCGGGGCAGATACGCAGTATTTT
j_call: TRBJ2-1; clone_size: many; v_call: TRBV7-2; d_call: NA; cdr3_length: 16; cdr3_aa: CASSIRSDFPLGEQFF; cdr3_nt: TGTGCCAGCAGCATTCGTAGCGATTTCCCCCTCGGGGAGCAGTTCTTC
j_call: TRBJ1-2; clone_size: many; v_call: TRBV27; d_call: TRBD1; cdr3_length: 14; cdr3_aa: CASSLEGTGHGYTF; cdr3_nt: TGTGCCAGCAGTTTAGAAGGGACAGGACATGGCTACACCTTC
j_call: TRBJ2-1; clone_size: few; v_call: TRBV12-3/TRBV12-4; d_call: NA; cdr3_length: 15; cdr3_aa: CASTVQGFIYNEQFF; cdr3_nt: TGTGCCAGCACCGTACAGGGATTCATCTACAATGAGCAGTTCTTC
j_call: TRBJ2-3; clone_size: few; v_call: TRBV4-1; d_call: TRBD2; cdr3_length: 15; cdr3_aa: CASSSIAGTTDTQYF; cdr3_nt: TGCGCCAGCAGCTCAATAGCGGGGACCACAGATACGCAGTATTTT
j_call: TRBJ2-7; clone_size: many; v_call: TRBV19; d_call: TRBD2; cdr3_length: 14; cdr3_aa: CASSASGGAVEQYF; cdr3_nt: TGTGCCAGTAGTGCCTCGGGAGGGGCGGTCGAGCAGTACTTC
j_call: TRBJ1-4; clone_size: NA; v_call: TRBV5-1; d_call: TRBD1; cdr3_length: 16; cdr3_aa: CASSPGQSPTNEKLFF; cdr3_nt: TGTGCCAGCAGCCCGGGACAGAGTCCAACTAATGAAAAACTGTTTTTT
j_call: TRBJ2-1; clone_size: many; v_call: TRBV10-2; d_call: TRBD2; cdr3_length: 14; cdr3_aa: CASSVSGAYNEQFF; cdr3_nt: TGCGCCAGCAGTGTTAGCGGGGCATACAATGAGCAGTTCTTC
j_call: TRBJ1-2; clone_size: few; v_call: TRBV20-1; d_call: TRBD1; cdr3_length: 14; cdr3_aa: CSAPPGGPNYGYTF; cdr3_nt: TGCAGTGCTCCACCAGGGGGCCCTAACTATGGCTACACCTTC
j_call: TRBJ1-1; clone_size: few; v_call: TRBV18; d_call: TRBD1; cdr3_length: 19; cdr3_aa: CASSPPRRTGAGGNTEAFF; cdr3_nt: TGTGCCAGCTCACCACCGAGAAGGACAGGGGCTGGAGGAAACACTGAAGCTTTCTTT
j_call: TRBJ2-7; clone_size: NA; v_call: TRBV12-3/TRBV12-4; d_call: NA; cdr3_length: 14; cdr3_aa: CASSPTSGVYEQYF; cdr3_nt: TGTGCCAGCAGTCCAACCTCAGGGGTTTACGAGCAGTACTTC
j_call: TRBJ1-1; clone_size: many; v_call: TRBV6-1; d_call: TRBD1; cdr3_length: 13; cdr3_aa: CASGDRGVSEAFF; cdr3_nt: TGTGCCAGCGGCGACAGGGGGGTCTCTGAAGCTTTCTTT
j_call: TRBJ1-1; clone_size: many; v_call: TRBV10-2; d_call: NA; cdr3_length: 13; cdr3_aa: CASNPDRLTEAFF; cdr3_nt: TGCGCCAGCAACCCCGACAGGCTCACTGAAGCTTTCTTT
j_call: TRBJ2-1; clone_size: few; v_call: TRBV20-1; d_call: TRBD1; cdr3_length: 14; cdr3_aa: CSAREPDRANEQFF; cdr3_nt: TGCAGTGCTAGAGAGCCAGACAGGGCCAATGAGCAGTTCTTC
j_call: TRBJ2-3; clone_size: many; v_call: TRBV20-1; d_call: TRBD2; cdr3_length: 18; cdr3_aa: CSARDLWTSGSATDTQYF; cdr3_nt: TGCAGTGCTAGAGATCTGTGGACTAGCGGGAGTGCAACAGATACGCAGTATTTT
j_call: TRBJ2-7; clone_size: many; v_call: TRBV2; d_call: TRBD1; cdr3_length: 14; cdr3_aa: CASSEYRGPYEQYF; cdr3_nt: TGTGCCAGCAGTGAATATAGGGGGCCCTACGAGCAGTACTTC
j_call: TRBJ2-1; clone_size: few; v_call: TRBV28; d_call: TRBD2; cdr3_length: 12; cdr3_aa: CASSLVGRAQFF; cdr3_nt: TGTGCCAGCAGTTTGGTCGGGAGGGCACAGTTCTTC
j_call: TRBJ2-7; clone_size: many; v_call: TRBV28; d_call: TRBD2; cdr3_length: 17; cdr3_aa: CASNLMGLADFAYEQYF; cdr3_nt: TGTGCCAGCAATCTTATGGGACTAGCGGATTTCGCCTACGAGCAGTACTTC
j_call: TRBJ1-1; clone_size: many; v_call: TRBV28; d_call: NA; cdr3_length: 13; cdr3_aa: CASLSRGSTEAFF; cdr3_nt: TGTGCCAGCCTCTCGAGGGGGTCCACTGAAGCTTTCTTT
j_call: TRBJ2-5; clone_size: many; v_call: TRBV12-3/TRBV12-4; d_call: NA; cdr3_length: 13; cdr3_aa: CASSLGDQETQYF; cdr3_nt: TGTGCCAGCAGTTTGGGCGACCAAGAGACCCAGTACTTC
j_call: TRBJ1-1; clone_size: NA; v_call: TRBV30; d_call: NA; cdr3_length: 15; cdr3_aa: CAWSLIHRMNTEAFF; cdr3_nt: TGTGCCTGGAGTCTTATACACCGCATGAACACTGAAGCTTTCTTT
j_call: TRBJ2-7; clone_size: many; v_call: TRBV11-2; d_call: NA; cdr3_length: 13; cdr3_aa: CASSRTQGYEQYF; cdr3_nt: TGTGCCAGCAGCCGAACGCAGGGCTACGAGCAGTACTTC
j_call: TRBJ2-5; clone_size: few; v_call: TRBV7-9; d_call: NA; cdr3_length: 15; cdr3_aa: CASSPRLGPQETQYF; cdr3_nt: TGTGCCAGCAGCCCAAGACTAGGGCCCCAAGAGACCCAGTACTTC
j_call: TRBJ2-3; clone_size: many; v_call: TRBV7-9; d_call: NA; cdr3_length: 16; cdr3_aa: CASSLATGTSTDTQYF; cdr3_nt: TGTGCCAGCAGCTTAGCGACAGGGACTAGCACAGATACGCAGTATTTT
j_call: TRBJ2-2; clone_size: many; v_call: TRBV11-2; d_call: NA; cdr3_length: 13; cdr3_aa: CASSLTPIGELFF; cdr3_nt: TGTGCCAGCAGCTTAACCCCAATCGGGGAGCTGTTTTTT
j_call: TRBJ1-1; clone_size: few; v_call: TRBV9; d_call: NA; cdr3_length: 15; cdr3_aa: CASSVGLLSNTEAFF; cdr3_nt: TGTGCCAGCAGCGTCGGTCTGCTTTCGAACACTGAAGCTTTCTTT
j_call: TRBJ2-3; clone_size: many; v_call: TRBV27; d_call: NA; cdr3_length: 13; cdr3_aa: CASMSVAADTQYF; cdr3_nt: TGTGCCAGCATGTCCGTGGCGGCAGATACGCAGTATTTT
j_call: TRBJ1-4; clone_size: many; v_call: TRBV7-9; d_call: TRBD1; cdr3_length: 16; cdr3_aa: CASSLAEGQFNEKLFF; cdr3_nt: TGTGCCAGCAGCTTAGCGGAGGGACAGTTTAATGAAAAACTGTTTTTT
j_call: TRBJ1-2; clone_size: few; v_call: TRBV18; d_call: TRBD1; cdr3_length: 14; cdr3_aa: CASSATGGAHGYTF; cdr3_nt: TGTGCCAGCTCAGCGACAGGGGGCGCCCATGGCTACACCTTC
j_call: TRBJ2-7; clone_size: many; v_call: TRBV29-1; d_call: TRBD1; cdr3_length: 14; cdr3_aa: CSVEGGQGGYEQYF; cdr3_nt: TGCAGCGTTGAGGGGGGACAGGGGGGCTACGAGCAGTACTTC
j_call: TRBJ2-2; clone_size: NA; v_call: TRBV27; d_call: NA; cdr3_length: 15; cdr3_aa: CASRPNGRGTGELFF; cdr3_nt: TGTGCCAGCAGGCCTAACGGGCGGGGTACCGGGGAGCTGTTTTTT
j_call: TRBJ2-5; clone_size: many; v_call: TRBV15; d_call: NA; cdr3_length: 15; cdr3_aa: CATSREGGVRETQYF; cdr3_nt: TGTGCCACCAGCAGAGAGGGCGGGGTTAGGGAGACCCAGTACTTC
j_call: TRBJ2-1; clone_size: NA; v_call: TRBV7-9; d_call: NA; cdr3_length: 11; cdr3_aa: CASSSLGEQCF; cdr3_nt: TGTGCCAGCAGCTCCCTAGGGGAGCAGTGCTTC
j_call: TRBJ2-1; clone_size: many; v_call: TRBV5-4; d_call: TRBD2; cdr3_length: 14; cdr3_aa: CASSTSGPYNEQFF; cdr3_nt: TGTGCCAGCAGTACTAGCGGGCCCTACAATGAGCAGTTCTTC
j_call: TRBJ2-3; clone_size: NA; v_call: TRBV6-1; d_call: NA; cdr3_length: 13; cdr3_aa: CASKSGSTDTRYF; cdr3_nt: TGTGCCAGCAAAAGCGGAAGCACAGATACGCGGTATTTT
j_call: TRBJ2-3; clone_size: NA; v_call: TRBV7-9; d_call: NA; cdr3_length: 12; cdr3_aa: CASSFSDDTQYF; cdr3_nt: TGTGCCAGCAGCTTTTCCGACGATACGCAGTATTTT
j_call: TRBJ2-7; clone_size: many; v_call: TRBV10-3; d_call: TRBD2; cdr3_length: 15; cdr3_aa: CAISELVAGSYEQYF; cdr3_nt: TGTGCCATCAGTGAGTTGGTAGCGGGATCCTACGAGCAGTACTTC
j_call: TRBJ1-2; clone_size: NA; v_call: TRBV3-1; d_call: TRBD1; cdr3_length: 16; cdr3_aa: CASSHLPGQSPYGYTF; cdr3_nt: TGTGCCAGCAGCCACCTGCCGGGACAGTCTCCCTATGGCTACACCTTC
j_call: TRBJ2-1; clone_size: NA; v_call: TRBV2; d_call: TRBD2; cdr3_length: 15; cdr3_aa: CASSGTSGIDNEQFF; cdr3_nt: TGTGCCAGCAGTGGGACTAGCGGGATAGACAATGAGCAGTTCTTC
j_call: TRBJ1-1; clone_size: many; v_call: TRBV7-9; d_call: NA; cdr3_length: 12; cdr3_aa: CASSATYTEAFF; cdr3_nt: TGTGCCAGCAGCGCAACTTATACTGAAGCTTTCTTT
j_call: TRBJ1-6; clone_size: few; v_call: TRBV28; d_call: NA; cdr3_length: 15; cdr3_aa: CASTPGGREGSPLHF; cdr3_nt: TGTGCCAGCACCCCCGGGGGCAGGGAAGGCTCACCCCTCCACTTT
j_call: TRBJ2-5; clone_size: many; v_call: TRBV20-1; d_call: TRBD1; cdr3_length: 15; cdr3_aa: CSAQSSAGGVETQYF; cdr3_nt: TGCAGTGCGCAGTCATCGGCAGGGGGCGTGGAGACCCAGTACTTC
j_call: TRBJ1-3; clone_size: many; v_call: TRBV3-1; d_call: TRBD1; cdr3_length: 16; cdr3_aa: CASSQTGTVSGNTIYF; cdr3_nt: TGTGCCAGCAGCCAGACCGGGACAGTCTCTGGAAACACCATATATTTT
j_call: TRBJ2-2; clone_size: few; v_call: TRBV19; d_call: TRBD2; cdr3_length: 16; cdr3_aa: CASSVSGTSEIGELFF; cdr3_nt: TGTGCCAGTAGTGTCTCCGGGACTAGTGAAATCGGGGAGCTGTTTTTT
j_call: TRBJ2-1; clone_size: NA; v_call: TRBV3-1; d_call: NA; cdr3_length: 15; cdr3_aa: CASSPGTVIGNEQFF; cdr3_nt: TGTGCCAGCAGCCCAGGGACGGTGATAGGCAATGAGCAGTTCTTC
j_call: TRBJ1-1; clone_size: few; v_call: TRBV7-9; d_call: NA; cdr3_length: 13; cdr3_aa: CASSLRAFTEAFF; cdr3_nt: TGTGCCAGCAGCTTAAGAGCTTTCACTGAAGCTTTCTTT
j_call: TRBJ1-5; clone_size: NA; v_call: TRBV7-9; d_call: NA; cdr3_length: 14; cdr3_aa: CASSSPRGPQPQHF; cdr3_nt: TGTGCCAGCAGCTCCCCCCGGGGGCCTCAGCCCCAGCATTTT
j_call: TRBJ2-7; clone_size: NA; v_call: TRBV12-5; d_call: NA; cdr3_length: 15; cdr3_aa: CASGLVRLINYEQYF; cdr3_nt: TGTGCTAGTGGTTTGGTACGACTTATTAACTACGAGCAGTACTTC
j_call: TRBJ2-1; clone_size: few; v_call: TRBV20-1; d_call: NA; cdr3_length: 16; cdr3_aa: CSASGPDTGRNNEQFF; cdr3_nt: TGCAGTGCTTCGGGGCCAGATACGGGACGTAACAATGAGCAGTTCTTC